This TCR beta chain was recorded in a study of cytomegalovirus exposure and HLA in healthy donors. Worth noting for this clone: Antigen: not known.

This table comes from immunoSEQ multiplex PCR, and its TCRdb copy is limited to in-frame clones, with some not included. Among roughly 100,000 clones listed, approximately 90% were seen once. General study findings and limits: Among TCR beta chains, those listed as cytomegalovirus-associated numbered more than 150. Specificity for CMV antigens was confirmed in vitro for a few of the CMV-associated chains.

From germline, CDR1 is MGHRA and CDR2 YSYEKL. The V end was cut by 0 bases, the J end by 5 bases, with 13 bases between. The CDR3 is made up of 15 amino acids. Sequencing input: PBMCs. The clonotype was recovered from a young woman in good health and CMV-seropositive. The chain uses TRBV4-1 and TRBJ1-1; TRBD1 might be the D (6 bases). The CDR3 loop reads CASSQDPGRGTEAFF. The CDR3 DNA is TGCGCCAGCAGCCAAGATCCCGGGAGGGGGACTGAAGCTTTCTTT.